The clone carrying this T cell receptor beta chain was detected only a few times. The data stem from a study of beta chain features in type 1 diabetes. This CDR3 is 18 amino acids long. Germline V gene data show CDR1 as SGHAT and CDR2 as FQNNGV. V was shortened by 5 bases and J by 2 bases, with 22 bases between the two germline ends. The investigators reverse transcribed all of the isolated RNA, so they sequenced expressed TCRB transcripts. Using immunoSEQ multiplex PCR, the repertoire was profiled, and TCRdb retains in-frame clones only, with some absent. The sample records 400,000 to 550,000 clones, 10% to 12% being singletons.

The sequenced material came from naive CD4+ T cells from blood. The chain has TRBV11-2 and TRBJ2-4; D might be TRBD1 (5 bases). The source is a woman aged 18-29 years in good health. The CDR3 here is CASSLVVGQGYSKNIQYF. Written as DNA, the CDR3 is TGTGCCAGCAGCCTCGTTGTAGGGCAGGGATATTCCAAAAACATTCAGTACTTC.